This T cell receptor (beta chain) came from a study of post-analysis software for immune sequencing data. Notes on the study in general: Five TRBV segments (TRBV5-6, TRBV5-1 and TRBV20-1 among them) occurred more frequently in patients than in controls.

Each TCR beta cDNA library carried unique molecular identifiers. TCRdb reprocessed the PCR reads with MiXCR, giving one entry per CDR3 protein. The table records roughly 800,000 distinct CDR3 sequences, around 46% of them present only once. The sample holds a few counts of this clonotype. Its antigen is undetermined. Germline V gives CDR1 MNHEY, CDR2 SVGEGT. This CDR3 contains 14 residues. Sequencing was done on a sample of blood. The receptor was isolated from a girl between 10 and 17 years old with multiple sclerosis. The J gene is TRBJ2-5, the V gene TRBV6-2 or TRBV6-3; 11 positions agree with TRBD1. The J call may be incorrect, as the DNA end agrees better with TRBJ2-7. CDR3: CASSLDRGRFEQYF. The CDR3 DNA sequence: TGTGCCAGCAGCCTGGACAGGGGGCGCTTCGAGCAGTACTTC.